The sequence of this TCR beta chain was determined in a study of blood T cell repertoires in COVID-19. Turning to the study itself: Donors in the United States, Italy and Spain gave samples during acute or convalescent COVID-19.

This clone was seen only a few times. Across 20 to 25 US areas, participants ranged in age from about 18 to 89 years. In assigning cohorts, the study relied on participant-reported clinical history. The J segment lost 6 bases and the V segment lost 4 bases, leaving 9 bases of the junction unmatched. The CDR3 runs 15 residues. Germline V gives CDR1 SGHAT, CDR2 FQNNGV. Authors' methods: Reference gene primer amplification yielded estimated nucleated cell counts. The table came from immunoSEQ multiplex PCR; TCRdb's copy has only in-frame clones and leaves some out. The V and J calls and the clone size are those of that table, but D and trimming were determined from the DNA. The sample yields under 500,000 clones, 70% to 90% seen once.

This receptor was taken from a woman aged 18-29 years with acute COVID-19. The material sequenced was PBMCs or T cells enriched from blood (not recorded which). The chain carries TRBV11-2 and TRBJ2-1; 7 bases are shared with TRBD2. The CDR3 DNA reads TGTGCCAGCAGCTACCCGACTAGCATACGCAATGAGCAGTTCTTC. This sequence encodes CASSYPTSIRNEQFF. Together with reference TRBV11-2 and TRBJ2-1, the CDR3 gives the full variable domain: EAGVAQSPRYKIIEKRQSVAFWCNPISGHATLYWYQQILGQGPKLLIQFQNNGVVDDSQLPKDRFSAERLKGVDSTLKIQPAKLEDSAVYLCASSYPTSIRNEQFFGPGTRLTVL.